This T cell receptor beta chain was retrieved from a study of T cell clonality in common variable immunodeficiency. Whole-study results and caveats: Fewer deletions and N-nucleotide insertions were reportedly seen in common variable immunodeficiency TCR beta sequences.

As for this clone: Its antigen is as yet unknown. The read halts 3 residues ahead of the CDR3 end, with the missing end drawn from the germline J gene.

The CDR3 has 16 residues. Germline loops: CDR1 SNHLY, CDR2 FYNNEI. Trimming cost V 4 bases and J 8 bases; bases outside gene matches: 11. Generated by immunoSEQ multiplex PCR, the TCRdb table keeps only in-frame clones and is missing some. Altogether approximately 29,000 clones were found in the sample, and no singletons occur. Sequenced material: peripheral blood mononuclear cells. The rearrangement joins TRBV2 to TRBJ2-1, with 10 bases lining up with TRBD1. The clonotype originates from a human donor with common variable immunodeficiency. The CDR3 loop is CASSGIPGTGVDEQFF. CDR3 DNA (partial): TGTGCCAGCAGTGGAATACCCGGGACAGGGGTCGATGAG.